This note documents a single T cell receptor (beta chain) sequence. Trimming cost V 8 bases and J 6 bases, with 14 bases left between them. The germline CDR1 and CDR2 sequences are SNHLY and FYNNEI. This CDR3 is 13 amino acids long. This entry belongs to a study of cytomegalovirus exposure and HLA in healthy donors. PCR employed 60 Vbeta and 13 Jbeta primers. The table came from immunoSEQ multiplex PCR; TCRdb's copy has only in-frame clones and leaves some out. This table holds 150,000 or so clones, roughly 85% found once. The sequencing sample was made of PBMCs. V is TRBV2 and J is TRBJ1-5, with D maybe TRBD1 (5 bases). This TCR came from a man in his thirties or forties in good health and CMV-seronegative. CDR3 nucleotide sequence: TGTGCCAGCGGGGGGGAGGCCTCTCAGCCCCAGCATTTT. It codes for CASGGEASQPQHF.